The text below deals with one TCR beta chain. The target antigen is unknown. The sample originates from a study of T cell responses to AZD1222 COVID-19 vaccine. Some clones are missing from TCRdb's copy, which holds only in-frame ones; the method was immunoSEQ multiplex PCR. In the table there are about 140,000 clones, around 92% of which are singletons. Study-wide findings and caveats: Two AZD1222 administrations were followed by greater Spike-specific TCR breadth and depth. The study found vaccine-associated CD4 TCRs spanning spike, dominant at 160-218 and 743-854. Donors in the cohort were predominantly white British and more often female, and clonal diversity was possibly underestimated.

Sequencing was performed on peripheral blood, taken after recovery from COVID-19. The sequence derives from an adult who had recovered from COVID-19.

The CDR3 bases are TGTGCCAGCAGTGAAATGGCAGGGTTTAGTGGGAGAAACACCATATATTTT. This encodes CASSEMAGFSGRNTIYF. This chain links TRBV2 with TRBJ1-3, with TRBD1 as a possible D gene (5 bases). The CDR3 covers 17 residues. Deletions cut 2 bases from V and 5 bases from J, with 19 bases between. CDR1 is SNHLY, CDR2 FYNNEI, per germline. The whole variable domain, filled in from reference TRBV2 and TRBJ1-3, reads EPEVTQTPSHQVTQMGQEVILRCVPISNHLYFYWYRQILGQKVEFLVSFYNNEISEKSEIFDDQFSVERPDGSNFTLKIRSTKLEDSAMYFCASSEMAGFSGRNTIYFGEGSWLTVV.